A single sample gave rise to the 10 T cell receptor beta chains below, sequenced in a study of CD4 and CD8 cells across lung adenocarcinoma regions. TCRdb recomputed calls from the PCR reads with MiXCR, one row per CDR3 protein. The sample yields more than 7,500 distinct CDR3 sequences, roughly 52% seen once. The specimen was CD8+ T cells from the margin of a lung tumor. Source of these receptors: a female donor with lung adenocarcinoma. The CD4 and CD8 labels of this study may be unreliable.

On this clonotype itself: At one end, the junction sequence differs from germline, possibly due to a read error. The rearrangement links TRBV10-2 to TRBJ2-4; maybe TRBD2 (6 bases). The CDR3 length is 14 residues. In germline, CDR1 is WSHSY, CDR2 SAAADI. The CDR3 spells CGSSGLGGKNIQYF. The CDR3 nucleotides are TGCGGCAGCTCGGGGCTGGGAGGCAAAAACATTCAGTACTTC.

This clonotype turned up a few times. J is TRBJ2-5 and V is TRBV6-1, with 14 bases that match TRBD2. The V segment lost 4 bases and the J segment 10 bases; nucleotides outside the gene matches: 5. This CDR3 spans 14 amino acids. Germline lookup yields CDR1 MNHNS and CDR2 SASEGT. CDR3 region: CASSAGTSGRYQYF. The CDR3 DNA reads as TGTGCCAGCAGTGCCGGGACTAGCGGGAGATACCAGTACTTC.

Remarks on this clonotype: Germline and junction disagree at one end, which may indicate a read error. The V call is TRBV27, the J call TRBJ2-3; D remains unclear. The CDR3 totals 11 residues. Germline V gene lookup returns CDR1 MNHEY and CDR2 SMNVEV (reference sequence). CDR3 in DNA: TGTGCCAGCGGTCCCACAAATACGCAGTACTTT. Residues: CASGPTNTQYF.

This rearrangement joins TRBV7-9 to TRBJ1-1; no clear D gene. Trimming cost V 2 bases and J 3 bases, with 7 bases left between them. The length of the CDR3 is 13 residues. Germline loops: CDR1 SEHNR, CDR2 FQNEAQ (reference sequence). CDR3 sequence (DNA): TGTGCCAGCAGCTTAAGCCGAGACACTGAAGCTTTCTTT. Protein: CASSLSRDTEAFF. Based on the CDR3 plus reference TRBV7-9 and TRBJ1-1, the full variable domain is DTGVSQNPRHKITKRGQNVTFRCDPISEHNRLYWYRQTLGQGPEFLTYFQNEAQLEKSRLLSDRFSAERPKGSFSTLEIQRTEQGDSAMYLCASSLSRDTEAFFGQGTRLTVV.

This clonotype has more than one count but fewer than ten. The chain recombines TRBV27 with TRBJ2-1; TRBD2 aligns across 7 bases. Trimming took 8 bases from V and 12 from J; bases not matched to a gene: 16. CDR3 size: 14 residues. Germline V gene sequence: CDR1 MNHEY, CDR2 SMNVEV (reference sequence). CDR3 loop: CASGPMGGGRRQFF. The CDR3 bases are TGTGCCAGCGGACCGATGGGGGGGGGGAGGAGGCAGTTCTTC.

V and J are TRBV7-2 and TRBJ2-3; 8 bases are a match to TRBD2. Germline trimming cut 1 base from V and 5 bases from J; bases unmatched to any gene: 5. This CDR3 region has 15 residues. From germline, CDR1 is SGHTA and CDR2 FQGNSA. In nucleotides, the CDR3 is TGTGCCAGCAGCTTAGGACTAGCGAGGGTAGATACGCAGTATTTT. This encodes CASSLGLARVDTQYF.

The chain couples TRBV6-1 to TRBJ2-3; D unresolved. Looked up from germline, CDR1 is MNHNS and CDR2 is SASEGT. V lost 10 bases, J lost 3 bases, and 14 bases lay in between. CDR3 length equals 13 residues. CDR3 nucleotide sequence: TGTGCCACCGAGCGTGACCCGACAGATACGCAGTATTTT. This codes for CATERDPTDTQYF.

The V gene is TRBV6-1, the J gene TRBJ2-3, with no clear D. CDR1 and CDR2 from the germline V gene are MNHNS and SASEGT. V lost 7 bases and J lost 5, with 16 bases in between. The CDR3 is 14 amino acids. The chain's CDR3 is CASIGPSAKDTQYF. DNA of the CDR3: TGTGCCAGCATAGGGCCTTCAGCGAAAGATACGCAGTATTTT.

This clonotype is medium-sized by share. The rearrangement joins TRBV4-1 to TRBJ1-1; D gene uncertain. The CDR3 sequence is 11 residues long. Germline-derived CDR1 and CDR2 are MGHRA and YSYEKL. Trimming removed 8 bases from V and 4 bases from J, with 8 bases in between. CDR3 sequence (DNA): TGCGCCAGCGGCACGGGCACTGAAGCTTTCTTT. This codes for CASGTGTEAFF.

The chain has TRBV27 and TRBJ2-5; tentative D call: TRBD2 (6 bases). This CDR3 contains 13 residues. Germline assignment: CDR1 MNHEY and CDR2 SMNVEV (reference sequence). V lost 8 bases, J lost 6 bases, and 16 bases lay in between. CDR3 sequence: CASGGFVEKTQYF. In DNA form, the CDR3 reads TGTGCCAGCGGGGGGTTTGTAGAAAAGACCCAGTACTTC.